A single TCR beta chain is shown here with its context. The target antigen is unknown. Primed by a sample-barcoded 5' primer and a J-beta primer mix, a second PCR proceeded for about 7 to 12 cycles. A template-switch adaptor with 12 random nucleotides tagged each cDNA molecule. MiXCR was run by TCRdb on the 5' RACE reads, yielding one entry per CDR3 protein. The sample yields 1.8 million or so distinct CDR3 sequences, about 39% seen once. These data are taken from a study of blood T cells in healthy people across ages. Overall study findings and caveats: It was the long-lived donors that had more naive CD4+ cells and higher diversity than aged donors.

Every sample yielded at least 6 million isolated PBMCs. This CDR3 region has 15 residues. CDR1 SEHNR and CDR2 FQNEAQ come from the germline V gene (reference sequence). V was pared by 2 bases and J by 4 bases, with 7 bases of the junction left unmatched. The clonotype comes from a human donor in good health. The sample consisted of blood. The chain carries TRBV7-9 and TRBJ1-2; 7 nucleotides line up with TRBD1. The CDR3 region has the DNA TGTGCCAGCAGCTTATTTCCGGGACAGCCCTATGGCTACACCTTC. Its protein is CASSLFPGQPYGYTF.